These T cell receptor beta chains were read from a single sample in a study of CD8+ T cells in alopecia areata. TCRdb's copy holds only in-frame clones and misses some; the assay was immunoSEQ multiplex PCR. Seen here are 140,000 to 150,000 clones, around 87% observed once, and the top ten hold approximately 15%. The specimen was CD8+ T cells sorted from blood, collected at week 0. The receptors originated from a human donor with alopecia areata. Both conserved end residues are part of each CDR3. Fields, in order: clone size, D gene, V gene, J gene, CDR3 protein, CDR3 DNA. D genes are given only for firm matches. A row's size may be missing; if present it is once, few, many or a size class.

abundance: .
d_gene: .
v_gene: TRBV5-1
j_gene: TRBJ2-1
CDR3aa: CASSFNYNEQFF
CDR3nt: TGCGCCAGCAGCTTTAACTACAATGAGCAGTTCTTC

abundance: .
d_gene: TRBD1
v_gene: TRBV11-1
j_gene: TRBJ1-1
CDR3aa: CASSLGDSDTEAFF
CDR3nt: TGTGCCAGCAGCTTAGGGGACAGCGACACTGAAGCTTTCTTT

abundance: .
d_gene: TRBD1
v_gene: TRBV7-3
j_gene: TRBJ2-2
CDR3aa: CASSLTPGQGANTGELFF
CDR3nt: TGTGCCAGCAGCTTAACCCCTGGCCAGGGGGCGAACACCGGGGAGCTGTTTTTT

abundance: .
d_gene: TRBD1
v_gene: TRBV6-6
j_gene: TRBJ2-7
CDR3aa: CASSLPDRASYEQYF
CDR3nt: TGTGCCAGCAGTCTCCCCGACAGGGCCTCCTACGAGCAGTACTTC

abundance: .
d_gene: .
v_gene: TRBV4-2
j_gene: TRBJ1-1
CDR3aa: CASSATNTEAFF
CDR3nt: TGTGCCAGCAGCGCAACGAACACTGAAGCTTTCTTT

abundance: .
d_gene: .
v_gene: TRBV7-9
j_gene: TRBJ2-4
CDR3aa: CASSLAVTPMLAKNIQYF
CDR3nt: TGTGCCAGCAGCTTAGCGGTGACCCCGATGCTAGCCAAAAACATTCAGTACTTC

abundance: once
d_gene: .
v_gene: TRBV30
j_gene: TRBJ1-5
CDR3aa: CAWSVSGGDQPQHF
CDR3nt: TGTGCCTGGAGTGTCTCGGGGGGCGATCAGCCCCAGCATTTT

abundance: .
d_gene: .
v_gene: TRBV18
j_gene: TRBJ2-7
CDR3aa: CASSPEDSYEQYF
CDR3nt: TGTGCCAGCTCACCCGAGGACAGCTACGAGCAGTACTTC

abundance: .
d_gene: .
v_gene: TRBV14
j_gene: TRBJ1-1
CDR3aa: CASSPGDTEAFF
CDR3nt: TGTGCCAGCAGCCCGGGCGACACTGAAGCTTTCTTT

abundance: once
d_gene: .
v_gene: TRBV4-1
j_gene: TRBJ2-2
CDR3aa: CASSLSYSYTRELFF
CDR3nt: TGCGCCAGCAGCCTTAGTTACTCCTACACCAGGGAGCTGTTTTTT

abundance: .
d_gene: .
v_gene: TRBV4-1
j_gene: TRBJ1-5
CDR3aa: CASSQDRTNQPQHF
CDR3nt: TGCGCCAGCAGCCAAGATCGAACCAATCAGCCCCAGCATTTT

abundance: .
d_gene: .
v_gene: TRBV27
j_gene: TRBJ1-1
CDR3aa: CASGLDRNTEAFF
CDR3nt: TGTGCCAGCGGGCTCGACAGGAACACTGAAGCTTTCTTT

abundance: .
d_gene: .
v_gene: TRBV5-1
j_gene: TRBJ1-3
CDR3aa: CASSSRTESGNTIYF
CDR3nt: TGCGCCAGCAGCTCCCGGACTGAGTCTGGAAACACCATATATTTT

abundance: .
d_gene: TRBD1
v_gene: TRBV7-2
j_gene: TRBJ2-7
CDR3aa: CASSSRDSDYEQYF
CDR3nt: TGTGCCAGCAGCTCCCGGGACAGTGACTACGAGCAGTACTTC

abundance: .
d_gene: TRBD1
v_gene: TRBV27
j_gene: TRBJ2-1
CDR3aa: CASSPTAGTGAYNEQFF
CDR3nt: TGTGCCAGCAGTCCAACAGCAGGGACAGGGGCCTACAATGAGCAGTTCTTC

abundance: .
d_gene: TRBD1
v_gene: TRBV27
j_gene: TRBJ2-7
CDR3aa: CASSPGQGALYEQYF
CDR3nt: TGTGCCAGCAGTCCCGGACAGGGGGCCCTCTACGAGCAGTACTTC

abundance: .
d_gene: .
v_gene: TRBV5-4
j_gene: TRBJ2-1
CDR3aa: CASSRGEVNEQFF
CDR3nt: TGTGCCAGCAGCCGTGGGGAGGTGAATGAGCAGTTCTTC

abundance: .
d_gene: .
v_gene: TRBV6-5
j_gene: TRBJ2-1
CDR3aa: CASTGIQNEQFF
CDR3nt: TGTGCCAGCACGGGAATTCAGAATGAGCAGTTCTTC

abundance: few
d_gene: .
v_gene: TRBV30
j_gene: TRBJ1-1
CDR3aa: CAWSIGGSIAFF
CDR3nt: TGTGCCTGGAGTATAGGGGGGAGTATAGCTTTCTTT

abundance: .
d_gene: TRBD2
v_gene: TRBV29-1
j_gene: TRBJ2-7
CDR3aa: CSVGASGGPYEQYF
CDR3nt: TGCAGCGTTGGAGCTAGCGGGGGGCCCTACGAGCAGTACTTC

abundance: .
d_gene: TRBD1
v_gene: TRBV25-1
j_gene: TRBJ1-1
CDR3aa: CASLQLRGPDEAFF
CDR3nt: TGTGCCAGCCTGCAACTGAGGGGGCCCGATGAAGCTTTCTTT

abundance: .
d_gene: .
v_gene: TRBV9
j_gene: TRBJ1-2
CDR3aa: CASSHVGQSNYGYTF
CDR3nt: TGTGCCAGCAGCCATGTAGGGCAGTCTAACTATGGCTACACCTTC

abundance: .
d_gene: TRBD2
v_gene: TRBV29-1
j_gene: TRBJ2-7
CDR3aa: CSVVLAGFYEQYF
CDR3nt: TGCAGCGTTGTACTAGCGGGGTTCTACGAGCAGTACTTC

abundance: .
d_gene: .
v_gene: TRBV5-4
j_gene: TRBJ2-7
CDR3aa: CASSLLDESYEQYF
CDR3nt: TGTGCCAGCAGCTTGCTGGACGAGTCCTACGAGCAGTACTTC

abundance: .
d_gene: .
v_gene: TRBV7-9
j_gene: TRBJ2-1
CDR3aa: CASSGQGLYNEQFF
CDR3nt: TGTGCCAGCAGCGGACAGGGACTATACAATGAGCAGTTCTTC

abundance: .
d_gene: TRBD2
v_gene: TRBV6-5
j_gene: TRBJ2-3
CDR3aa: CASSVLAGRTDTQYF
CDR3nt: TGTGCCAGCAGTGTACTAGCGGGACGCACAGATACGCAGTATTTT

abundance: .
d_gene: .
v_gene: TRBV29-1
j_gene: TRBJ2-7
CDR3aa: CSVEGSYEQYF
CDR3nt: TGCAGCGTTGAAGGCAGCTACGAGCAGTACTTC

abundance: .
d_gene: .
v_gene: TRBV4-1
j_gene: TRBJ1-1
CDR3aa: CASSQGRVSGTEAFF
CDR3nt: TGCGCCAGCAGCCAAGGACGGGTCTCGGGCACTGAAGCTTTCTTT

abundance: .
d_gene: .
v_gene: TRBV6-6
j_gene: TRBJ2-1
CDR3aa: CASSYRSPLGANEQFF
CDR3nt: TGTGCCAGCAGTTACAGGTCTCCCCTGGGGGCCAATGAGCAGTTCTTC

abundance: .
d_gene: TRBD2
v_gene: TRBV4-1
j_gene: TRBJ2-7
CDR3aa: CASSPERESYEQYF
CDR3nt: TGCGCCAGCAGCCCAGAGCGGGAGAGTTACGAGCAGTACTTC

abundance: .
d_gene: TRBD1
v_gene: TRBV4-1
j_gene: TRBJ2-7
CDR3aa: CASSQDDPGGIEDEQYF
CDR3nt: TGCGCCAGCAGCCAAGACGATCCAGGGGGTATCGAGGACGAGCAGTACTTC

abundance: .
d_gene: .
v_gene: TRBV11-2
j_gene: TRBJ2-1
CDR3aa: CASSLDGNEQFF
CDR3nt: TGTGCCAGCAGCTTAGATGGCAATGAGCAGTTCTTC

abundance: .
d_gene: .
v_gene: TRBV30
j_gene: TRBJ1-1
CDR3aa: CAWSEYRTLKSEAFF
CDR3nt: TGTGCCTGGAGTGAGTACAGGACTCTTAAATCTGAAGCTTTCTTT

abundance: .
d_gene: .
v_gene: TRBV11-3
j_gene: TRBJ1-1
CDR3aa: CASSLGGAGEAFF
CDR3nt: TGTGCCAGCAGCTTAGGAGGCGCAGGTGAAGCTTTCTTT

abundance: .
d_gene: .
v_gene: TRBV30
j_gene: TRBJ1-1
CDR3aa: CAWSQGMNTEAFF
CDR3nt: TGTGCCTGGAGTCAGGGAATGAACACTGAAGCTTTCTTT

abundance: .
d_gene: .
v_gene: TRBV27
j_gene: TRBJ2-3
CDR3aa: CASSHQSEIGSTDTQYF
CDR3nt: TGTGCCAGCAGCCATCAAAGCGAGATTGGGAGCACAGATACGCAGTATTTT

abundance: .
d_gene: TRBD2
v_gene: TRBV29-1
j_gene: TRBJ2-1
CDR3aa: CSVEEVAGTEQFF
CDR3nt: TGCAGCGTTGAAGAAGTAGCGGGGACTGAGCAGTTCTTC

abundance: .
d_gene: .
v_gene: TRBV30
j_gene: TRBJ2-7
CDR3aa: CARSVRDYYEQYF
CDR3nt: TGTGCCCGGAGTGTACGGGATTACTACGAGCAGTACTTC

abundance: .
d_gene: TRBD1
v_gene: TRBV7-9
j_gene: TRBJ1-3
CDR3aa: CASSSTGGRNTIYF
CDR3nt: TGTGCCAGCAGCTCTACAGGGGGAAGAAACACCATATATTTT

abundance: .
d_gene: TRBD2
v_gene: TRBV27
j_gene: TRBJ2-1
CDR3aa: CASNGGTGTSGRSYNEQFF
CDR3nt: TGTGCCAGCAACGGGGGGACAGGGACTAGCGGGAGATCCTACAATGAGCAGTTCTTC

abundance: .
d_gene: .
v_gene: TRBV5-5
j_gene: TRBJ2-7
CDR3aa: CASSLAVAYEQYF
CDR3nt: TGTGCCAGCAGCTTGGCCGTTGCCTACGAGCAGTACTTC

abundance: .
d_gene: TRBD2
v_gene: TRBV6-5
j_gene: TRBJ2-7
CDR3aa: CASSLAGLAGVYEQYF
CDR3nt: TGTGCCAGCAGTTTAGCAGGACTAGCGGGAGTGTACGAGCAGTACTTC

abundance: .
d_gene: .
v_gene: TRBV19
j_gene: TRBJ1-1
CDR3aa: CASSITWSEAFF
CDR3nt: TGTGCCAGTAGTATAACGTGGTCTGAAGCTTTCTTT

abundance: .
d_gene: .
v_gene: TRBV19
j_gene: TRBJ2-1
CDR3aa: CASSIDSEQFF
CDR3nt: TGTGCCAGTAGTATAGATAGTGAGCAGTTCTTC

abundance: .
d_gene: .
v_gene: TRBV29-1
j_gene: TRBJ2-1
CDR3aa: CSVEWGTYNEQFF
CDR3nt: TGCAGCGTTGAGTGGGGGACCTACAATGAGCAGTTCTTC

abundance: .
d_gene: TRBD1
v_gene: TRBV7-6
j_gene: TRBJ1-2
CDR3aa: CASSSGTGSGGYTF
CDR3nt: TGTGCCAGCAGCTCTGGGACAGGGAGCGGTGGCTACACCTTC

abundance: .
d_gene: TRBD2
v_gene: TRBV5-4
j_gene: TRBJ2-7
CDR3aa: CASSFGLAVSYEQYF
CDR3nt: TGTGCCAGCAGCTTCGGACTAGCGGTTTCCTACGAGCAGTACTTC

abundance: .
d_gene: .
v_gene: TRBV6-1
j_gene: TRBJ2-3
CDR3aa: CASSEFWDRTDTQYF
CDR3nt: TGTGCCAGCAGTGAATTCTGGGATCGCACAGATACGCAGTATTTT

abundance: few
d_gene: TRBD2
v_gene: TRBV7-2
j_gene: TRBJ2-3
CDR3aa: CASSLGPAGDITDTQYF
CDR3nt: TGTGCCAGCAGCTTAGGGCCAGCGGGGGACATCACAGATACGCAGTATTTT

abundance: .
d_gene: TRBD1
v_gene: TRBV5-1
j_gene: TRBJ2-7
CDR3aa: CASSVGTGGPYEQYF
CDR3nt: TGCGCCAGCAGCGTTGGGACAGGGGGCCCCTACGAGCAGTACTTC

abundance: .
d_gene: .
v_gene: TRBV7-9
j_gene: TRBJ2-5
CDR3aa: CASSADGYHRETQYF
CDR3nt: TGTGCCAGCAGCGCCGACGGCTACCACAGGGAGACCCAGTACTTC